These T cell receptor beta chains were read from a single sample in a study of T cell changes during pregnancy in multiple sclerosis. The protocol was immunoSEQ multiplex PCR, while the TCRdb copy is restricted to in-frame clones and leaves out a portion. Seen here are fewer than 85,000 clones, roughly 93% observed once, and the top ten hold roughly 2.5%. Here the sequenced sample was peripheral blood, taken in the second trimester of pregnancy. Receptors originate from a female donor with multiple sclerosis, enrolled in a pregnancy study. Both conserved end residues are part of each CDR3. The D gene is left open where the match is weak. Size values are once, few and many counts, or a class for expanded clones, and some rows have none.

v_call	d_call	j_call	clone_size	cdr3_aa	cdr3_nt
TRBV30	TRBD1	TRBJ2-7	.	CAWSHGTAYEQYF	TGTGCCTGGAGTCACGGGACAGCCTACGAGCAGTACTTC
TRBV28	TRBD2	TRBJ2-1	once	CASSQFLLAPKLSGRGYNEQFF	TGTGCCAGCAGCCAATTTCTCCTGGCCCCGAAGCTGAGCGGGAGGGGCTACAATGAGCAGTTCTTC
TRBV30	.	TRBJ1-4	.	CAWSAGTHNEKLFF	TGTGCCTGGAGTGCCGGGACACACAATGAAAAACTGTTTTTT
TRBV7-3	.	TRBJ2-1	.	CASSLDSPYNEQFF	TGTGCCAGCAGCTTGGACTCCCCCTACAATGAGCAGTTCTTC
TRBV5-1	TRBD1	TRBJ2-7	.	CASSLQGQGSEQYF	TGCGCCAGCAGCTTGCAGGGACAGGGGAGCGAGCAGTACTTC
TRBV7-8	.	TRBJ2-1	.	CASTPPRQPSYNEQFF	TGTGCCAGCACCCCCCCAAGACAGCCCTCATACAATGAGCAGTTCTTC
TRBV30	.	TRBJ2-4	.	CAWSVWAGNIQYF	TGTGCCTGGAGTGTCTGGGCGGGAAACATTCAGTACTTC
TRBV27	TRBD1	TRBJ1-2	.	CASSLKGADGYTF	TGTGCCAGCAGTTTAAAGGGGGCGGATGGCTACACCTTC
TRBV2	TRBD1	TRBJ2-5	.	CASSGTGRETQYF	TGTGCCAGCAGTGGGACAGGGAGGGAGACCCAGTACTTC
TRBV10-3	.	TRBJ1-4	.	CAISEIQEEKLFF	TGTGCCATCAGTGAGATACAGGAGGAAAAACTGTTTTTT
TRBV7-9	.	TRBJ1-3	.	CASSHPAPGEEFSGNTIYF	TGTGCCAGCAGCCACCCCGCCCCCGGGGAGGAGTTCTCTGGAAACACCATATATTTT
TRBV6-4	.	TRBJ1-2	.	CASSDEGDRGGYTF	TGTGCCAGCAGTGACGAGGGGGATCGTGGCGGCTACACCTTC
TRBV5-1	.	TRBJ1-4	.	CASSAIADYNEKLFF	TGCGCCAGCAGCGCCATAGCCGACTATAATGAAAAACTGTTTTTT
TRBV2	.	TRBJ1-2	.	CASSEHSYGYTF	TGTGCCAGCAGTGAACACAGCTATGGCTACACCTTC
TRBV6-6	.	TRBJ2-5	.	CASSYIGETQYF	TGTGCCAGCAGTTACATCGGGGAGACCCAGTACTTC
TRBV6-4	TRBD2	TRBJ2-1	.	CASSDAGGSYNEQFF	TGTGCCAGCAGTGATGCGGGGGGTTCCTACAATGAGCAGTTCTTC
TRBV5-6	TRBD2	TRBJ2-3	.	CASSLLGTSGGYTDTQYF	TGTGCCAGCAGCTTGCTGGGGACTAGCGGGGGGTACACAGATACGCAGTATTTT
TRBV2	TRBD1	TRBJ2-5	.	CASETGGPEETQYF	TGTGCCAGCGAGACAGGGGGACCCGAAGAGACCCAGTACTTC
TRBV5-1	TRBD1	TRBJ1-1	.	CASSWTGGTEAFF	TGCGCCAGCAGTTGGACAGGGGGCACTGAAGCTTTCTTT
TRBV7-2	.	TRBJ2-7	.	CASSLLAGDYEQYF	TGTGCCAGCAGCTTACTCGCAGGGGACTACGAGCAGTACTTC
TRBV6-5	TRBD1	TRBJ1-2	.	CASSTGTGNGYTF	TGTGCCAGCAGTACCGGGACAGGGAATGGCTACACCTTC
TRBV5-1	TRBD1	TRBJ2-3	.	CASSQDRVGDTQYF	TGCGCCAGCAGCCAGGACAGGGTCGGGGATACGCAGTATTTT
TRBV11-2	.	TRBJ2-7	.	CASSLGTQGYEQYF	TGTGCCAGCAGCTTGGGGACTCAGGGCTACGAGCAGTACTTC
TRBV7-6	TRBD1	TRBJ2-7	.	CASSPLGGQGEQYF	TGTGCCAGCAGCCCCTTAGGGGGACAGGGCGAGCAGTACTTC
TRBV7-9	.	TRBJ1-2	.	CASTSPVGGVYGYTF	TGTGCCAGCACCTCCCCTGTAGGGGGGGTCTATGGCTACACCTTC
TRBV9	.	TRBJ2-1	.	CASSVAVDQGQFF	TGTGCCAGCAGCGTAGCGGTCGACCAGGGGCAGTTCTTC
TRBV4-2	TRBD2	TRBJ2-7	.	CASSARGGPYEQYF	TGTGCCAGCAGCGCGCGGGGGGGCCCCTACGAGCAGTACTTC
TRBV6-6	.	TRBJ1-1	.	CASSIPTGGNTEAFF	TGTGCCAGCAGTATACCCACGGGGGGGAACACTGAAGCTTTCTTT
TRBV9	.	TRBJ1-2	.	CASSVGSPDYGYTF	TGTGCCAGCAGCGTAGGGTCCCCGGACTATGGCTACACCTTC
TRBV15	.	TRBJ1-6	.	CATKGGAYQSPLHF	TGTGCCACGAAAGGGGGGGCCTACCAGTCACCCCTCCACTTT
TRBV4-1	.	TRBJ2-7	few	CASSQERGFLGNSYEQYF	TGCGCCAGCAGCCAAGAACGGGGATTCCTAGGAAACTCCTACGAGCAGTACTTC
TRBV19	.	TRBJ1-1	.	CASSIALRWNTEAFF	TGTGCCAGTAGTATAGCACTGCGTTGGAACACTGAAGCTTTCTTT
TRBV20-1	.	TRBJ2-2	.	CSASSTGELFF	TGCAGTGCTAGCTCCACCGGGGAGCTGTTTTTT
TRBV6-5	TRBD1	TRBJ1-2	.	CASHRDRDYGYTF	TGTGCCAGTCATCGGGACAGGGACTATGGCTACACCTTC
TRBV21-1	.	TRBJ1-2	once	CASSKGTGENDYYGYTF	TGTGCCAGCAGCAAAGGGACAGGGGAGAATGATTACTATGGCTACACCTTC
TRBV5-6	TRBD2	TRBJ2-4	.	CASSVTSGSKNIQYF	TGTGCCAGCAGCGTGACTAGCGGATCCAAAAACATTCAGTACTTC
TRBV6-4	.	TRBJ1-6	.	CASRQGGSYNSPLHF	TGTGCCAGCAGGCAGGGTGGCTCCTATAATTCACCCCTCCACTTT
TRBV9	.	TRBJ2-1	.	CASSVGGGGSYNEQFF	TGTGCCAGCAGCGTAGGGGGAGGAGGGTCCTACAATGAGCAGTTCTTC
TRBV27	TRBD2	TRBJ2-7	.	CASSLSGLAGAYSYEQYF	TGTGCCAGCAGTTTATCCGGACTAGCGGGGGCGTACTCCTACGAGCAGTACTTC
TRBV5-6	.	TRBJ2-5	once	CASSPKGERATQYF	TGTGCCAGCAGCCCGAAAGGGGAACGAGCGACCCAGTACTTC
TRBV7-3	.	TRBJ2-1	few	CASSQLGSPMDEQFF	TGTGCCAGCAGCCAGTTGGGCTCTCCTATGGATGAGCAGTTCTTC
TRBV18	.	TRBJ2-7	.	CASSIKGTGNYEQYF	TGTGCCAGCTCCATAAAGGGAACAGGGAACTACGAGCAGTACTTC
TRBV10-3	.	TRBJ2-3	.	CAIRTMGPGGDTQYF	TGTGCCATCAGGACCATGGGGCCCGGCGGCGATACGCAGTATTTT
TRBV5-4	.	TRBJ2-1	.	CASSLEGGSYNEQFF	TGTGCCAGCAGCTTGGAAGGAGGTTCCTACAATGAGCAGTTCTTC
TRBV4-1	TRBD1	TRBJ1-2	.	CASSSEMTGPYGYTF	TGCGCCAGCAGCTCCGAAATGACAGGGCCCTATGGCTACACCTTC
TRBV14	TRBD2	TRBJ2-1	.	CASSPQRGAFAEQFF	TGTGCCAGCAGCCCCCAGCGGGGGGCCTTTGCTGAGCAGTTCTTC
TRBV5-8	TRBD1	TRBJ1-1	.	CASSSYRGSMNTEAFF	TGTGCCAGCAGCTCTTACAGGGGGTCCATGAACACTGAAGCTTTCTTT
TRBV6-5	.	TRBJ1-1	.	CASSIRGSEAFF	TGTGCCAGCAGTATTAGGGGGTCTGAAGCTTTCTTT
TRBV29-1	TRBD1	TRBJ2-5	once	CSVLLGTGFQETQYF	TGCAGCGTACTACTCGGGACAGGGTTCCAAGAGACCCAGTACTTC
TRBV4-1	.	TRBJ1-1	.	CASSQEYRDTEAFF	TGCGCCAGCAGCCAAGAATACCGGGACACTGAAGCTTTCTTT
TRBV30	.	TRBJ2-7	once	CAWSVRDGGWEQYF	TGTGCCTGGAGTGTTAGGGACGGGGGATGGGAGCAGTACTTC
TRBV5-5	TRBD1	TRBJ2-7	.	CASSPIGTDSYEQYF	TGTGCCAGCAGCCCAATAGGGACAGATAGCTACGAGCAGTACTTC
TRBV27	.	TRBJ1-2	.	CASSSTLSIRGYTF	TGTGCCAGCAGTTCGACACTGTCTATACGTGGCTACACCTTC
TRBV27	TRBD1	TRBJ1-2	.	CASRQDREGYGYTF	TGTGCCAGCAGACAAGACAGGGAAGGATATGGCTACACCTTC
TRBV7-9	TRBD2	TRBJ2-2	.	CASSYPGLAGRIGELFF	TGTGCCAGCAGCTACCCGGGACTAGCGGGACGGATCGGGGAGCTGTTTTTT